This entry describes one T cell receptor beta chain. This sample was taken from a study of blood T cell repertoires in COVID-19. Whole-study context: The United States, Italy and Spain were the sources of the acute and convalescent COVID-19 samples.

Libraries were prepared by immunoSEQ multiplex PCR; TCRdb keeps only in-frame clonotypes and omits some of them. The sample carries fewer than 350,000 clones, 85% recorded once. Trimming cost V 2 bases and J 5 bases, with 13 bases left between them. Germline assignment: CDR1 LNHDA and CDR2 SQIVND (reference sequence). The CDR3 has 14 amino acids. Sequencing was performed on PBMCs or T cells enriched from blood (not recorded which). The V and J genes are TRBV19 and TRBJ2-7, with D maybe TRBD2 (6 bases). The clonotype comes from a woman aged 30 to 39 who had been exposed to COVID-19. Here the CDR3 reads CASSISGPWDEQYF. The DNA for the CDR3 is TGTGCCAGTAGTATAAGCGGGCCCTGGGACGAGCAGTACTTC.